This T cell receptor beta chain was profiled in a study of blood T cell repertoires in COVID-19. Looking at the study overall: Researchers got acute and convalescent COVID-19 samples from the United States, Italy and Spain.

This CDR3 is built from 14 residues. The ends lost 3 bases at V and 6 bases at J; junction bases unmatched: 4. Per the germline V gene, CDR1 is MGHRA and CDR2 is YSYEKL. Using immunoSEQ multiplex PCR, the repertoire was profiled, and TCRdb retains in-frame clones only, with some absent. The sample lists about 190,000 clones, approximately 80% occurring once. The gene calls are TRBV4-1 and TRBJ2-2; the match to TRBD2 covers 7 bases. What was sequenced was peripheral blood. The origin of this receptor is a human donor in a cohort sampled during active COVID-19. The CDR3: CASSQTGLPGELFF. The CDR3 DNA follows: TGCGCCAGCAGCCAGACGGGACTACCCGGGGAGCTGTTTTTT.